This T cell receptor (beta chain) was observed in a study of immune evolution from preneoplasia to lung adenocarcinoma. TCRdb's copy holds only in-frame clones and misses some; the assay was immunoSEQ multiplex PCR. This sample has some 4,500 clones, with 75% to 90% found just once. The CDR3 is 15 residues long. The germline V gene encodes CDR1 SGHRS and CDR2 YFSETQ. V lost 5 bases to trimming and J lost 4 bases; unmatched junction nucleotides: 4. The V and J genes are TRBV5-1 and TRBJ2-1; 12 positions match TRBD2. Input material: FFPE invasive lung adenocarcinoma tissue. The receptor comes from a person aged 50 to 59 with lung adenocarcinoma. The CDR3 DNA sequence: TGCGCCAGCAGATCGACTAGCGGGAGTTACAATGAGCAGTTCTTC. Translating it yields CASRSTSGSYNEQFF.